A single T cell receptor beta chain is shown here with its context. Its target is unknown. CDR3 size: 15 residues. V lost 5 bases and J lost 4; bases outside the gene matches: 6. Per the germline V gene, CDR1 is SGHRS and CDR2 is YFSETQ. This specimen belongs to a study of CD8+ T cells in alopecia areata. Treatment indicated: oral pan-JAK inhibitor, 5-10 mg twice daily. Investigators isolated RNA and reverse transcribed it into cDNA to act as the sequencing template. TCRdb's copy holds only in-frame clones and misses some; the assay was immunoSEQ multiplex PCR. The sample carries 100,000 to 140,000 clones, less than 90% recorded once. Study-wide results and caveats: Scalp and blood samples kept many expanded lesional clones throughout tofacitinib.

This chain links TRBV5-1 with TRBJ2-1; 10 bases align to TRBD2. The sequence derives from a human donor with alopecia areata. The input for sequencing was CD8+ T cells sorted from blood, taken at week 24, from a patient treated with tofacitinib. CDR3 DNA: TGCGCCAGCAGTTGGACTAGCGGCAGATACAATGAGCAGTTCTTC. Translating it yields CASSWTSGRYNEQFF.